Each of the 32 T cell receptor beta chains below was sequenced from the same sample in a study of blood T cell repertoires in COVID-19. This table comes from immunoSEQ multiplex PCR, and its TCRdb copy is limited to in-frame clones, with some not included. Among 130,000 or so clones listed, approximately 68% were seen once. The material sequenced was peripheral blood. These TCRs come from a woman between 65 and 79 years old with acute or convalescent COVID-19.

CDR3 coding DNA: TGCGCCAGCAGCCAATGGACAGTGGGGAATGAAAAACTGTTTTTT. Its translation: CASSQWTVGNEKLFF. The rearrangement links TRBV4-1 to TRBJ1-4, with D maybe TRBD1 (6 bases). In germline, CDR1 is MGHRA, CDR2 YSYEKL. The CDR3 spans 15 residues. V was shortened by 2 bases and J by 5 bases, with 12 bases between the two germline ends.

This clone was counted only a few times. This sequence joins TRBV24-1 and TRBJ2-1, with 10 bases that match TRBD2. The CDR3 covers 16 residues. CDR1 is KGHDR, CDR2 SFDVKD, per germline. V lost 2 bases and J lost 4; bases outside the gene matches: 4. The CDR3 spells CATSDWGTSAYNEQFF. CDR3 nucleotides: TGTGCCACCAGTGATTGGGGGACTAGCGCATACAATGAGCAGTTCTTC.

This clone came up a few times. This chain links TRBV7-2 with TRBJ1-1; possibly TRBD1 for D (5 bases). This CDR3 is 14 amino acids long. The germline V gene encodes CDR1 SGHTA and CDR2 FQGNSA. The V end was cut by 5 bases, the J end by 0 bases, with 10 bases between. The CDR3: CASSISTVNTEAFF. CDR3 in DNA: TGTGCCAGCAGCATATCGACAGTGAACACTGAAGCTTTCTTT.

The CDR3 protein is CASRPSGTGSRETQYF. CDR3 in DNA: TGTGCCAGCAGACCTTCCGGGACAGGGAGTCGGGAGACCCAGTACTTC. The chain uses TRBV6-6 and TRBJ2-5, with TRBD1 matching 9 bases. J gave up 5 bases and V 6 bases, and 13 bases lay outside the gene matches. Germline CDR1 and CDR2: MNHNY and SVGAGI (reference sequence). The CDR3 covers 16 residues.

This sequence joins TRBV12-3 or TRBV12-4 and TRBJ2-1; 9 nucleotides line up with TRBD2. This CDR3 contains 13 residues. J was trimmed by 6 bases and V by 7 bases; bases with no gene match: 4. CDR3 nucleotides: TGTGCCAGCAAGGGGACTAGCCTCAATGAGCAGTTCTTC. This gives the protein CASKGTSLNEQFF.

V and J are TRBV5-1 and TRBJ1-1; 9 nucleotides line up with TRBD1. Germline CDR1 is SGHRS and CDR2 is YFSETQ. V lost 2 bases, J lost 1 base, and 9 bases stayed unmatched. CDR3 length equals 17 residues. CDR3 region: CASSFGAGTGRNTEAFF. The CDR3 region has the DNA TGCGCCAGCAGCTTCGGTGCCGGGACAGGGAGGAACACTGAAGCTTTCTTT.

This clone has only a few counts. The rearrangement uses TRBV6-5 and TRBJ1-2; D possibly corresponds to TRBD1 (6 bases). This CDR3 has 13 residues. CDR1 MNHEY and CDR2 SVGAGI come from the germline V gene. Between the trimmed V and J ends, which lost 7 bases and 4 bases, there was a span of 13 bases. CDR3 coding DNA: TGTGCCAGCAAACAGGGTGGTGGCTATGGCTACACCTTC. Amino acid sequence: CASKQGGGYGYTF.

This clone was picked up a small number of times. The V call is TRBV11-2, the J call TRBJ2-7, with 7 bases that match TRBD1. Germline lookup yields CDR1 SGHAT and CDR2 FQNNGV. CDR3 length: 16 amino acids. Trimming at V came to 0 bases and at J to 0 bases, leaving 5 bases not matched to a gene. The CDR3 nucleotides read TGTGCCAGCAGCTTAGATTCCGGGACAGTCTCCTACGAGCAGTACTTC. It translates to CASSLDSGTVSYEQYF.

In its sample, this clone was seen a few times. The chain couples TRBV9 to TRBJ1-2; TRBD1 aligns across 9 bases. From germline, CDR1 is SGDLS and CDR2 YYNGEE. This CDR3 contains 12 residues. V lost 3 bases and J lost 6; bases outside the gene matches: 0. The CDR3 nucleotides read TGTGCCAGCAGCGGGACAGGGGATGGCTACACCTTC. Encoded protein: CASSGTGDGYTF.

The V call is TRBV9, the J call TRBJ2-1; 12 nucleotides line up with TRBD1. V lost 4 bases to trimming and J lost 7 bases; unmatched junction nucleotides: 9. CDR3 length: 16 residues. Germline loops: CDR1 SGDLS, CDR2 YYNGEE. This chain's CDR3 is CASSPIGTGGENEQFF. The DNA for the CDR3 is TGTGCCAGCAGCCCGATTGGGACAGGGGGCGAAAATGAGCAGTTCTTC.

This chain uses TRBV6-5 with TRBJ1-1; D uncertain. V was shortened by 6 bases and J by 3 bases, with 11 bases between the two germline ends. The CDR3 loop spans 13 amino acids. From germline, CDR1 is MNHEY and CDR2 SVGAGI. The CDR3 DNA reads TGTGCCAGCAGAGTCGGGGTTTACACTGAAGCTTTCTTT. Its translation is CASRVGVYTEAFF.

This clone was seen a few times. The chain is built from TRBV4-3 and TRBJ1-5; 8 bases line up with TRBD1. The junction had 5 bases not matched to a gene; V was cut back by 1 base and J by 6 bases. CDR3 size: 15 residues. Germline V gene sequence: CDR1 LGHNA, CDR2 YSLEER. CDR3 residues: CASSQGQGAGQPQHF. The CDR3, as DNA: TGCGCCAGCAGCCAAGGGCAGGGGGCCGGTCAGCCCCAGCATTTT.

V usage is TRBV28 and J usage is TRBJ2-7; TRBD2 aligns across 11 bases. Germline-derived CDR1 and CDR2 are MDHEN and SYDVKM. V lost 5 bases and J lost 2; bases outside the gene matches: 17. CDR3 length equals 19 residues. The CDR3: CASSQGTWTGTSGAYEQYF. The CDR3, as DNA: TGTGCCAGCAGTCAAGGGACATGGACCGGGACTAGCGGTGCCTACGAGCAGTACTTC. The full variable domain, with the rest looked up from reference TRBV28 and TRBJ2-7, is DVKVTQSSRYLVKRTGEKVFLECVQDMDHENMFWYRQDPGLGLRLIYFSYDVKMKEKGDIPEGYSVSREKKERFSLILESASTNQTSMYLCASSQGTWTGTSGAYEQYFGPGTRLTVT.

The CDR3 spells CASSETGGASYEQYF. CDR3 sequence (DNA): TGTGCCAGCAGCGAGACCGGGGGGGCCTCCTACGAGCAGTACTTC. The chain uses TRBV9 and TRBJ2-7; 8 nucleotides align to TRBD2. Per germline, CDR1 SGDLS and CDR2 YYNGEE. The CDR3 is made up of 15 amino acids. Trimming at V came to 3 bases and at J to 0 bases, leaving 5 bases not matched to a gene. The whole variable domain, remainder taken from reference TRBV9 and TRBJ2-7, is DSGVTQTPKHLITATGQRVTLRCSPRSGDLSVYWYQQSLDQGLQFLIQYYNGEERAKGNILERFSAQQFPDLHSELNLSSLELGDSALYFCASSETGGASYEQYFGPGTRLTVT.

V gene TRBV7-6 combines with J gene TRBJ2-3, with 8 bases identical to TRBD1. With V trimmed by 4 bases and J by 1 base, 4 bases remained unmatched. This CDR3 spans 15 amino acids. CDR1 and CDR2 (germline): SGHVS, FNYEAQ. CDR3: CASSSMTGGTDTQYF. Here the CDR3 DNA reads TGTGCCAGCAGCTCGATGACAGGGGGCACAGATACGCAGTATTTT.

DNA of the CDR3: TGCGCCAGCAGGGAGCTACCAGCAACTAATGAAAAACTGTTTTTT. Its protein is CASRELPATNEKLFF. The genes are TRBV5-1 and TRBJ1-4; the D is unclear. Germline V gene lookup returns CDR1 SGHRS and CDR2 YFSETQ. Trimming removed 5 bases from V and 0 bases from J, with 11 bases in between. The CDR3 sequence is 15 residues long.

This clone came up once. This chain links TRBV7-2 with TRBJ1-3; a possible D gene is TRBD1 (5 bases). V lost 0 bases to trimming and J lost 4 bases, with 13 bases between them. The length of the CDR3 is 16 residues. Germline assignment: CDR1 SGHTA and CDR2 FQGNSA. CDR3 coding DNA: TGTGCCAGCAGCTTAGCACGGTGGGGGGTCGGAAACACCATATATTTT. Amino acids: CASSLARWGVGNTIYF.

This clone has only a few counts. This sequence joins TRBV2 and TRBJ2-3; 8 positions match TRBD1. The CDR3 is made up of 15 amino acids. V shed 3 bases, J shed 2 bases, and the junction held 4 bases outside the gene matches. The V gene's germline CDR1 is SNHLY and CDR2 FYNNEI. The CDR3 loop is CASSDWQGATDTQYF. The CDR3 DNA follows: TGTGCCAGCAGTGATTGGCAGGGGGCCACAGATACGCAGTATTTT.

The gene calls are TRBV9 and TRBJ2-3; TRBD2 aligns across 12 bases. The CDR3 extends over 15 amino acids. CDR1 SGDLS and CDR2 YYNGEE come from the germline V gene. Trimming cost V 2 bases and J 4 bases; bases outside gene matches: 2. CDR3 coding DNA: TGTGCCAGCAGCGTCCGGACTAGCGGGGCAGATACGCAGTATTTT. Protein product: CASSVRTSGADTQYF.

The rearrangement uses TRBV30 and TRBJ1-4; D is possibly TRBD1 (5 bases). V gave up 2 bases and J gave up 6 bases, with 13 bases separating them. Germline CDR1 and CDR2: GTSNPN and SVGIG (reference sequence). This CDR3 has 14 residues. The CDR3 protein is CAWSPSSRDEKLFF. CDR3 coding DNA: TGTGCCTGGAGTCCTTCGAGCAGGGATGAAAAACTGTTTTTT.

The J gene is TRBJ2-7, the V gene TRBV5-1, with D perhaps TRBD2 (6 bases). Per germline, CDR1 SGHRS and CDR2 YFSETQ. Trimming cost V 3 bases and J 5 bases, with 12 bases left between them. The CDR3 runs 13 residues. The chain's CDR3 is CASSSAGRNEQYF. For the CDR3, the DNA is TGCGCCAGCAGCTCAGCAGGGAGGAACGAGCAGTACTTC.

The CDR3 nucleotides read TGTGCCTGGTCTCTTCCGGGACTAGTCGTCGGGGAGCTGTTTTTT. This sequence encodes CAWSLPGLVVGELFF. The rearrangement links TRBV30 to TRBJ2-2, with 8 bases that match TRBD2. CDR1 and CDR2 from the germline V gene are GTSNPN and SVGIG (reference sequence). With V trimmed by 5 bases and J by 7 bases, 12 bases remained unmatched. The CDR3 covers 15 residues.

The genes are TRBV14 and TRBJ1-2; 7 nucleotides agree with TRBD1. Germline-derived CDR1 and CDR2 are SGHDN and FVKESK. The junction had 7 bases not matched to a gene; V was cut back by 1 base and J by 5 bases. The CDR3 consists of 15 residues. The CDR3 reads CASSQVGTASYGYTF. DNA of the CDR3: TGTGCCAGCAGCCAAGTGGGGACAGCCAGTTATGGCTACACCTTC.

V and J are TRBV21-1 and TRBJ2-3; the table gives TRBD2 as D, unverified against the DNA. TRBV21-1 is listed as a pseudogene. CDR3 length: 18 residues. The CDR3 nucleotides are TGTGCCAGCAGCAAAGGGAGTTACGAGGGAGGGAGCACAGATACGCAGTATTTT. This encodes CASSKGSYEGGSTDTQYF.

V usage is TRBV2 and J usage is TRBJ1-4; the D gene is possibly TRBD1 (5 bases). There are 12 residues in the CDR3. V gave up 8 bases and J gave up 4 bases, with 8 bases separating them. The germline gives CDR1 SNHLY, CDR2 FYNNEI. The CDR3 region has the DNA TGTGCCAGCGGGGGGAGTAATGAAAAACTGTTTTTT. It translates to CASGGSNEKLFF. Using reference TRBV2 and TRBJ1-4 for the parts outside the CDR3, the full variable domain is EPEVTQTPSHQVTQMGQEVILRCVPISNHLYFYWYRQILGQKVEFLVSFYNNEISEKSEIFDDQFSVERPDGSNFTLKIRSTKLEDSAMYFCASGGSNEKLFFGSGTQLSVL.

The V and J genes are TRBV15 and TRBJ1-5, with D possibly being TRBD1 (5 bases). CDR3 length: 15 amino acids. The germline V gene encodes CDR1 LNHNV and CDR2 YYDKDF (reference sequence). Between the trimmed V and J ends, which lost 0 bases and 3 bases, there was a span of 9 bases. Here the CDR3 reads CATSRDLTDNQPQHF. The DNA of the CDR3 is TGTGCCACCAGCAGAGATCTGACAGACAATCAGCCCCAGCATTTT.

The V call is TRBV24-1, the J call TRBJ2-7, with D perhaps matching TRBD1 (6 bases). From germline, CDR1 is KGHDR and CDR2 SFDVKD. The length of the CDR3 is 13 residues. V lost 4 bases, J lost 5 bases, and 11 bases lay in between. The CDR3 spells CATSETGRNEQYF. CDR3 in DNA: TGTGCCACCAGTGAAACAGGGCGCAACGAGCAGTACTTC.

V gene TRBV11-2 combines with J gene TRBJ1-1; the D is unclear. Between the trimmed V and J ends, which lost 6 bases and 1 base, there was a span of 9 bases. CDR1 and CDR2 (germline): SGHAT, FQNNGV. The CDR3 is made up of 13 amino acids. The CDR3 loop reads CASSPTQNTEAFF. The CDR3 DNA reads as TGTGCCAGCAGTCCGACACAGAACACTGAAGCTTTCTTT.

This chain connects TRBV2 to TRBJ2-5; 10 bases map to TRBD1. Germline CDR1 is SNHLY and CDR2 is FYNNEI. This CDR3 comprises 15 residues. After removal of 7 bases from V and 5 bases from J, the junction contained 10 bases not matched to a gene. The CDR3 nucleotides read TGTGCCAGCACCAAGAGTACGACAGGGGGCGAGACCCAGTACTTC. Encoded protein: CASTKSTTGGETQYF.

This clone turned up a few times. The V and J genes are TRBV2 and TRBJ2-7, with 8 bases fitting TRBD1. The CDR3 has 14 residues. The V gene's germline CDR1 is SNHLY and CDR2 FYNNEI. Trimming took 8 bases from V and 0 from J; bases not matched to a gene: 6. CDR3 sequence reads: CASSDRGSSYEQYF. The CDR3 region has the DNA TGTGCCAGCTCCGACAGGGGAAGCTCCTACGAGCAGTACTTC.

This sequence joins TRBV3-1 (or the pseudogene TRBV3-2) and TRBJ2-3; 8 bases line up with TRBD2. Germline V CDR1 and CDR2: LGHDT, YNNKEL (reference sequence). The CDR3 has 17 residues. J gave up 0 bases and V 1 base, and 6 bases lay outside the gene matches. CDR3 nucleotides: TGTGCCAGCAGCCAAGGTTTGGGACTAGAAAGCACAGATACGCAGTATTTT. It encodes CASSQGLGLESTDTQYF.

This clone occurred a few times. CDR3 DNA sequence: TGTGCCAGCAGTCTTGCAGGGGGCCCTAGCAATCAGCCCCAGCATTTT. Translated, it gives CASSLAGGPSNQPQHF. The chain recombines TRBV27 with TRBJ1-5; 8 bases agree with TRBD1. Per germline, CDR1 MNHEY and CDR2 SMNVEV (reference sequence). V was clipped by 5 bases and J by 0 bases; unmatched bases: 6. The CDR3 contains 16 residues.